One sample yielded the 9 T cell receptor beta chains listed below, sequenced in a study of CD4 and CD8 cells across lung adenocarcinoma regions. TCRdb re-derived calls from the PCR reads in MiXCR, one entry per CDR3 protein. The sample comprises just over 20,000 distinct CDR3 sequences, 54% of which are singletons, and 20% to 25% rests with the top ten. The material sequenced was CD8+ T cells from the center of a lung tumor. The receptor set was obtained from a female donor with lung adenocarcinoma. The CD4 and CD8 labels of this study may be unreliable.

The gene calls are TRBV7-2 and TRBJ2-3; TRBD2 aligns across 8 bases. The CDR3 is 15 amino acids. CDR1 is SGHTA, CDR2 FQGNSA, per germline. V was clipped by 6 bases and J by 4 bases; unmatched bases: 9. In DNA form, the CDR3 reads TGTGCCAGCAGAGAGACTAGCGCCGCCCCAGATACGCAGTATTTT. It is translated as CASRETSAAPDTQYF.

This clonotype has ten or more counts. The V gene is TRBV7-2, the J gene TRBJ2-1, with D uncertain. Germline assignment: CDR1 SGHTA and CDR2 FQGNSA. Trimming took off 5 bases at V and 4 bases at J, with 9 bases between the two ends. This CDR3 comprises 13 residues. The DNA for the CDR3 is TGTGCCAGCAGCCCGTATCTATACAATGAGCAGTTCTTC. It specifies CASSPYLYNEQFF.

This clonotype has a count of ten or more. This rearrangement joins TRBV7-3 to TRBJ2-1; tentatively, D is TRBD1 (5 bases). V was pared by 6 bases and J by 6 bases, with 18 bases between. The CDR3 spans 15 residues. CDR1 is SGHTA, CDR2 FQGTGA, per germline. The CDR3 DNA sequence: TGTGCCAGCAGGTCGCAGGGCTCTACCACCAATGAGCAGTTCTTC. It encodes CASRSQGSTTNEQFF.

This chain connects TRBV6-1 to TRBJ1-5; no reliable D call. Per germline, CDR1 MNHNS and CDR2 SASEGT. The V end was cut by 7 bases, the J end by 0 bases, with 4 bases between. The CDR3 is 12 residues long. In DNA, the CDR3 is TGTGCCAGCACCAATAGCAATCAGCCCCAGCATTTT. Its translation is CASTNSNQPQHF.

The CDR3 coding sequence is TGTGCCGGGGGGCAGGGGGGCGGAGTCAAAGATACGCAGTACTTC. Its protein product is CAGGQGGGVKDTQYF. This chain uses TRBV27 with TRBJ2-3; possibly TRBD1 for D (7 bases). TRBJ2-7 matches the DNA end more closely, so the J call is doubtful. Looked up from germline, CDR1 is MNHEY and CDR2 is SMNVEV (reference sequence). This CDR3 spans 15 amino acids.

The CDR3 loop reads CATSSGSGPPTDTQYF. CDR3 in DNA: TGTGCCACCAGTAGTGGTTCTGGACCCCCAACAGATACGCAGTATTTT. The chain combines TRBV24-1 with TRBJ2-3; D remains unclear. V lost 6 bases, J lost 3 bases, and 18 bases lay in between. The germline V gene has CDR1 KGHDR and CDR2 SFDVKD. The CDR3 length is 16 residues.

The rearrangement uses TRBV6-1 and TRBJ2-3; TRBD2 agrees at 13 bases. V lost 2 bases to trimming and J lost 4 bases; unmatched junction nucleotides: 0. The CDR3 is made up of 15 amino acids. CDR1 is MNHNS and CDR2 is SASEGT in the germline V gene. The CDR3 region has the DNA TGTGCCAGCAGTGAAACTAGCGGGGGGGCAGATACGCAGTATTTT. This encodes CASSETSGGADTQYF.

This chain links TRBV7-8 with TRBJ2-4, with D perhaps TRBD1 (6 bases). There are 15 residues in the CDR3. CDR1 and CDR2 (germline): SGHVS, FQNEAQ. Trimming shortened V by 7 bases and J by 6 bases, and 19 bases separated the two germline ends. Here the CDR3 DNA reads TGTGCCAGCACCGAACAGGGCCTTGGAGGAAACATTCAGTACTTC. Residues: CASTEQGLGGNIQYF.

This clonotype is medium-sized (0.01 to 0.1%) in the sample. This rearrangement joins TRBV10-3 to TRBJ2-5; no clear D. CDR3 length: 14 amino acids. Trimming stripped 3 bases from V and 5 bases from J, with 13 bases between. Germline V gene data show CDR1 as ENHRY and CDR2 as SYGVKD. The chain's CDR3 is CAISEPTLRETQYF. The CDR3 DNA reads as TGTGCCATCAGTGAACCGACTCTACGGGAGACCCAGTACTTC.